This record covers a single T cell receptor beta chain. Samples had at least 6 million PBMCs isolated from them. A sample-barcoded 5' primer and a J-beta primer mix were used in a second PCR of roughly 7 to 12 cycles. A single record per CDR3 protein comes from TCRdb applying MiXCR to the 5' RACE reads. The table lists hundreds of thousands of distinct CDR3 sequences, around 28% of them singletons. CDR3 size: 14 residues. Trimming removed 1 base from V and 5 bases from J, with 11 bases in between. The sample belongs to a study of blood T cells in healthy people across ages. The receptor comes from an elderly woman in good health. Source material: blood. The V call is TRBV12-3 or TRBV12-4, the J call TRBJ1-1; tentatively, D is TRBD1 (6 bases). CDR3 sequence reads: CASSLVGGITEAFF. The CDR3 DNA reads as TGTGCCAGCAGTTTAGTGGGGGGCATTACTGAAGCTTTCTTT.